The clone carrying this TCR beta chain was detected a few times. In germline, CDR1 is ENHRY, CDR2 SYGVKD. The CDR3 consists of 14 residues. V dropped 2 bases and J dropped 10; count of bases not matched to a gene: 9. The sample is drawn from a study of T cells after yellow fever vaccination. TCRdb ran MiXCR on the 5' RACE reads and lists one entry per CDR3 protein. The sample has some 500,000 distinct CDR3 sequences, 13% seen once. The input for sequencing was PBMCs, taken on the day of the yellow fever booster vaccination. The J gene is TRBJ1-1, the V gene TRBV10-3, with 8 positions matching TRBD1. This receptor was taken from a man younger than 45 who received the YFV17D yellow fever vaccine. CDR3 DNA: TGTGCCATCAGTGAGCAGGGGGCTCTAGGAGGAGCTTTCTTT. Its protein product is CAISEQGALGGAFF.